The T cell receptor (beta chain) described here comes from a study of PD-L1 blockade in urothelial cancer. The overall study: Patients' atezolizumab regimen, 1,200 mg intravenously every 3 weeks, began in the mid-2010s. Patients' prior chemotherapy regimens numbered 0 to 3.

Trimming took off 7 bases at V and 8 bases at J, with 17 bases between the two ends. CDR1 and CDR2 from the germline V gene are LNHDA and SQIVND (reference sequence). The CDR3 sequence is 14 residues long. Diagnoses among patients were locally advanced or metastatic urothelial carcinoma. Study-wide points: Clonality of blood TCR below the median before treatment predicted better survival.

Details on this clone: What it binds is not known.

Here immunoSEQ multiplex PCR was the method, and the copy in TCRdb shows in-frame clones only, minus some. The sample has more than 80,000 clones; about four fifths are singletons. Sequenced here: PBMCs, sampled around atezolizumab (anti-PD-L1) treatment. The TCR comes from a man between 65 and 85 years old with urothelial cancer. The chain carries TRBV19 and TRBJ1-4; D is unclear. CDR3 sequence: CASKYPEEGEKLFF. Written as DNA, the CDR3 is TGTGCCAGTAAGTACCCCGAAGAGGGCGAAAAACTGTTTTTT.